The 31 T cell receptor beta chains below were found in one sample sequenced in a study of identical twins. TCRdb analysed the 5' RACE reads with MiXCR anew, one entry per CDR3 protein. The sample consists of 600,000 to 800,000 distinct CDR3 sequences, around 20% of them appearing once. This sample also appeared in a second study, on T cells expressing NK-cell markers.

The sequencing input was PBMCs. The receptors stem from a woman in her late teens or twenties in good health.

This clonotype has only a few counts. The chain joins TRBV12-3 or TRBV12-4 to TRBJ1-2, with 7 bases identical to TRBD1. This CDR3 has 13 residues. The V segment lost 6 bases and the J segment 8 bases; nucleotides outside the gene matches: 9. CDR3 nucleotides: TGTGCCAGCAGCTCCCAGGGGGTGGGCGGCTACACCTTC. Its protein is CASSSQGVGGYTF.

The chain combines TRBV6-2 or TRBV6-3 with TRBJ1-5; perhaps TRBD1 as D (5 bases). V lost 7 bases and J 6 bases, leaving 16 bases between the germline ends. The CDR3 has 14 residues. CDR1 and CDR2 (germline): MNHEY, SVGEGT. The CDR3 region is CASTLSRGGQPQHF. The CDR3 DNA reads TGTGCCAGCACTTTAAGCCGGGGGGGTCAGCCCCAGCATTTT.

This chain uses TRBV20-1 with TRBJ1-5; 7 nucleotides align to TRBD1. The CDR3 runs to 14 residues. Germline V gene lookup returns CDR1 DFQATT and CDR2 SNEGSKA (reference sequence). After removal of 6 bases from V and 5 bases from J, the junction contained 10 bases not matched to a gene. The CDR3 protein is CSALTGAGDQPQHF. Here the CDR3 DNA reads TGCAGTGCCCTCACAGGGGCAGGCGATCAGCCCCAGCATTTT.

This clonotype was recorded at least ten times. CDR3 loop: CSAGAGPETQYF. The CDR3 DNA reads TGCAGTGCTGGGGCGGGACCGGAGACCCAGTACTTC. The V call is TRBV20-1, the J call TRBJ2-5; tentatively, D is TRBD2 (6 bases). The CDR3 length is 12 residues. V lost 5 bases, J lost 5 bases, and 12 bases lay in between. CDR1 DFQATT and CDR2 SNEGSKA come from the germline V gene (reference sequence).

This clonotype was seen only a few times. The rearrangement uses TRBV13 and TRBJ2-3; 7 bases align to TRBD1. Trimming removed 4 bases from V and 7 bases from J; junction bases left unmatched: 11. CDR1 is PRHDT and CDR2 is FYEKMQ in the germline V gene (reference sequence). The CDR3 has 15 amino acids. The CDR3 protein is CASSSPTGTTNTQYF. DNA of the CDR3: TGTGCCAGCAGCTCCCCGACAGGGACAACCAATACGCAGTATTTT.

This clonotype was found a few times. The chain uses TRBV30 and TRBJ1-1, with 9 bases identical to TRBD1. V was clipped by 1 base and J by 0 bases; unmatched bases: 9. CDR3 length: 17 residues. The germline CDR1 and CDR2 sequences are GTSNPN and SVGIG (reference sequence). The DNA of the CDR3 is TGTGCCTGGAGTGCATCGGACAGGGGATTGATGAACACTGAAGCTTTCTTT. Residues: CAWSASDRGLMNTEAFF.

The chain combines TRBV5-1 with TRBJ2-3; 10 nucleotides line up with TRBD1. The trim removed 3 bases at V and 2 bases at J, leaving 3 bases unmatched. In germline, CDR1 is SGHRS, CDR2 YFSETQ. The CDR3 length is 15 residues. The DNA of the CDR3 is TGCGCCAGCAGCTCGACAGGGGGCTTCACAGATACGCAGTATTTT. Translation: CASSSTGGFTDTQYF.

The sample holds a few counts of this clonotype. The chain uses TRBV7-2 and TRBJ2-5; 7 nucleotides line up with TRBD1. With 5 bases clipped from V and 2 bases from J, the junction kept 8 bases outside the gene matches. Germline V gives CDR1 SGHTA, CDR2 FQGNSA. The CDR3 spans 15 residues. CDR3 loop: CASSPERGQQETQYF. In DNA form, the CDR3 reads TGTGCCAGCAGCCCCGAGAGGGGACAGCAAGAGACCCAGTACTTC.

CDR3 bases: TGCGCCAGCAGGAACATAGCGGGAGAGGAGACCCAGTACTTC. Translating it yields CASRNIAGEETQYF. The chain recombines TRBV10-2 with TRBJ2-5; 9 nucleotides match TRBD2. CDR1 and CDR2 from the germline V gene are WSHSY and SAAADI. The trim removed 6 bases at V and 5 bases at J, leaving 7 bases unmatched. The CDR3 consists of 14 residues.

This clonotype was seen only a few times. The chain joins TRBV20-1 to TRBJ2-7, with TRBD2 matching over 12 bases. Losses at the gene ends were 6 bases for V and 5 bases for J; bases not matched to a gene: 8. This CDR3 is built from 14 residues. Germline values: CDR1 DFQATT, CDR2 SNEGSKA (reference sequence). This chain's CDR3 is CSASGTSGFHEQYF. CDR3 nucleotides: TGCAGTGCCTCCGGGACTAGCGGGTTCCACGAGCAGTACTTC.

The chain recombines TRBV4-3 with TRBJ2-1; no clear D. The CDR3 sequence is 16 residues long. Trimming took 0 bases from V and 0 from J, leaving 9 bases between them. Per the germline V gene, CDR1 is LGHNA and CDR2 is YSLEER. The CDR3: CASSQDYLSSYNEQFF. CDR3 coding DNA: TGCGCCAGCAGCCAAGATTACCTAAGCTCCTACAATGAGCAGTTCTTC.

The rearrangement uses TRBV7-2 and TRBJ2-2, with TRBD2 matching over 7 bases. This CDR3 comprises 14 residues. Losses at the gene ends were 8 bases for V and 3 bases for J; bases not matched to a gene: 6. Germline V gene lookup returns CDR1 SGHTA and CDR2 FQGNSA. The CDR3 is CASRRDYDTGELFF. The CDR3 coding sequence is TGTGCCAGCCGCAGGGACTATGACACCGGGGAGCTGTTTTTT.

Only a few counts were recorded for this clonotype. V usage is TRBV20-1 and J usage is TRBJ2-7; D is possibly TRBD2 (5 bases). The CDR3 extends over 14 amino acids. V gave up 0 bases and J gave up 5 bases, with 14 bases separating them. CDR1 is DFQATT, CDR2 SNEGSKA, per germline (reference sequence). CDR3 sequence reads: CSAREGSPSNEQYF. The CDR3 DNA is TGCAGTGCTAGAGAGGGTTCGCCTAGCAACGAGCAGTACTTC.

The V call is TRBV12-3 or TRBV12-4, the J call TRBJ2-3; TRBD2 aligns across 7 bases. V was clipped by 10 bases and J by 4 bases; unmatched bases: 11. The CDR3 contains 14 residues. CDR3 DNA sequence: TGTGCCATCACGTCGGGAGGCCGAGCAGATACGCAGTATTTT. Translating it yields CAITSGGRADTQYF.

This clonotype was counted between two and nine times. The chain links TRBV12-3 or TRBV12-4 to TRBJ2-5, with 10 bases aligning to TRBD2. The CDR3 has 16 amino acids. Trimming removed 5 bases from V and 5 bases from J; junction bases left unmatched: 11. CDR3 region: CASSQRVAGGSETQYF. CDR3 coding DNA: TGTGCCAGCAGTCAAAGGGTAGCGGGAGGCTCGGAGACCCAGTACTTC.

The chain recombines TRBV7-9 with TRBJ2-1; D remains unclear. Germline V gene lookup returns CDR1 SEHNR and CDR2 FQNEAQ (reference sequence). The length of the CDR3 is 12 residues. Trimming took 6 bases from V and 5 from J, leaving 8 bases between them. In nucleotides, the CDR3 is TGTGCCAGCAGATCCACCCACAATGAGCAGTTCTTC. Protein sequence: CASRSTHNEQFF.

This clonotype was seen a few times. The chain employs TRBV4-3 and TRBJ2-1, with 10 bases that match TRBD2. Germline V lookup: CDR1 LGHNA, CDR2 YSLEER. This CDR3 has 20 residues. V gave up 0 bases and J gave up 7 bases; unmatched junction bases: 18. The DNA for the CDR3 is TGCGCCAGCAGCCAAGAAGTTCGGAGCGGGAGGGCCTCTCTTTGGAATGAGCAGTTCTTC. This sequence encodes CASSQEVRSGRASLWNEQFF.

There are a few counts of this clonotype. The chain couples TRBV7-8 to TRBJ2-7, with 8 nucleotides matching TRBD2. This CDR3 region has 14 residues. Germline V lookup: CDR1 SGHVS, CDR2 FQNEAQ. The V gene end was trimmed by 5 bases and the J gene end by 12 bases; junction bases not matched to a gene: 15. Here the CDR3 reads CASSQTPGTSFRYF. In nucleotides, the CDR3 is TGTGCCAGCAGCCAGACCCCCGGGACTAGTTTTAGGTACTTC.

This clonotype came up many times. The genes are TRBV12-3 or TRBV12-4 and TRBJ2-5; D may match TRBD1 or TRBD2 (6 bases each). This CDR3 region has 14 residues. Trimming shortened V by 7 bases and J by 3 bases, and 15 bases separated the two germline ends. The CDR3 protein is CASTSGDIKETQYF. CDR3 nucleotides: TGTGCCAGCACCTCGGGGGACATAAAAGAGACCCAGTACTTC.

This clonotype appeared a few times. Written as DNA, the CDR3 is TGTGCCAGCTCGTCTCCCCAGAAACAGGGGACCTACGAGCAGTACTTC. It is translated as CASSSPQKQGTYEQYF. V is TRBV27 and J is TRBJ2-7; 7 bases are a match to TRBD1. This CDR3 comprises 16 residues. The V and J ends lost 8 bases and 2 bases, in that order; junction bases with no gene match: 15. The germline CDR1 and CDR2 sequences are MNHEY and SMNVEV (reference sequence).

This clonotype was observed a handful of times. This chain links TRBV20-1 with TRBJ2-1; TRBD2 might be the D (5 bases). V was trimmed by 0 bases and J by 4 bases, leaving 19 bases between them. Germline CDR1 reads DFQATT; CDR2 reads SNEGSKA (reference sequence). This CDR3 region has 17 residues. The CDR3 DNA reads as TGCAGTGCTAGAGATTTTTCTAGGGCGGGCCAATACAATGAGCAGTTCTTC. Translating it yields CSARDFSRAGQYNEQFF.

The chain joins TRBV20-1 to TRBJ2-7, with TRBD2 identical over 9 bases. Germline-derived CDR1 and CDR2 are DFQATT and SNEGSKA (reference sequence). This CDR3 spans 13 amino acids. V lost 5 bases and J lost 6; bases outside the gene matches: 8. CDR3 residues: CSALGTSTLEQYF. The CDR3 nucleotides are TGCAGTGCTCTTGGGACTAGCACCCTCGAGCAGTACTTC.

CDR3 amino acids: CASSQGGYTF. In nucleotides, the CDR3 is TGTGCCAGCAGCCAAGGTGGCTACACCTTC. The gene calls are TRBV3-1 and TRBJ1-2; no definite D call. The germline CDR1 and CDR2 sequences are LGHDT and YNNKEL (reference sequence). The CDR3 runs to 10 residues. Deletions cut 1 base from V and 7 bases from J, with 1 base between.

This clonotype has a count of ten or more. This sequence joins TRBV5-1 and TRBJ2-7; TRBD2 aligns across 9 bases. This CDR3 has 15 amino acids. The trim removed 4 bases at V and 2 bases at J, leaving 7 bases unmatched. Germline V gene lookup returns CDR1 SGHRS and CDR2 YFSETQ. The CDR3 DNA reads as TGCGCCAGCAGCAGGTTAGCGGGAGAAACCTACGAGCAGTACTTC. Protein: CASSRLAGETYEQYF. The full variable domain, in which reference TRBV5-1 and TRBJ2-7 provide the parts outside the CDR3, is KAGVTQTPRYLIKTRGQQVTLSCSPISGHRSVSWYQQTPGQGLQFLFEYFSETQRNKGNFPGRFSGRQFSNSRSEMNVSTLELGDSALYLCASSRLAGETYEQYFGPGTRLTVT.

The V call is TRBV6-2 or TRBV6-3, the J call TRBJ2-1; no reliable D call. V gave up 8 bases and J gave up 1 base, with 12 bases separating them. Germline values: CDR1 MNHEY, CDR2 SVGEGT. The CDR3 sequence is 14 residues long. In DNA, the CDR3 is TGTGCCAGCTGGGCGCAGCTGTCCTACAATGAGCAGTTCTTC. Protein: CASWAQLSYNEQFF.

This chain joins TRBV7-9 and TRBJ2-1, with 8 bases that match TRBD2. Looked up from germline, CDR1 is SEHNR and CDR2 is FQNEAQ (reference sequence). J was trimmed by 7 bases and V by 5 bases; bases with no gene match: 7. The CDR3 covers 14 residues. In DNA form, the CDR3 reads TGTGCCAGCAGCCTCAGCGGGAGTTCGAATGAGCAGTTCTTC. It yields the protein CASSLSGSSNEQFF.

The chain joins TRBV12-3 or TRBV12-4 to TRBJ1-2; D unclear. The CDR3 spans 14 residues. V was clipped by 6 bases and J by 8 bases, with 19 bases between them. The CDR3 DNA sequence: TGTGCCAGCAGCCGAGGATCCACCTATGGAGGCTACACCTTC. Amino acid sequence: CASSRGSTYGGYTF.

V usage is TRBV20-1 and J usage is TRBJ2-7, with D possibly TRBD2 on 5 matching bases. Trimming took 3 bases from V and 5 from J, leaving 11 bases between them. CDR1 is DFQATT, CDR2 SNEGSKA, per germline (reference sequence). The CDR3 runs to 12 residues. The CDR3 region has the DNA TGCAGTGCTAGCGGGATTCCCCACGAGCAGTACTTC. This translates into CSASGIPHEQYF.

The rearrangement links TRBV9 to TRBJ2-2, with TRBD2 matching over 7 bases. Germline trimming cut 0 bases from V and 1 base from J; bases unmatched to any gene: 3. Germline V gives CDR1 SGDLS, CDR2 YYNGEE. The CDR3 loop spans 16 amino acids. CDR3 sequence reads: CASSVAWGGNTGELFF. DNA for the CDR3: TGTGCCAGCAGCGTAGCTTGGGGGGGGAACACCGGGGAGCTGTTTTTT.

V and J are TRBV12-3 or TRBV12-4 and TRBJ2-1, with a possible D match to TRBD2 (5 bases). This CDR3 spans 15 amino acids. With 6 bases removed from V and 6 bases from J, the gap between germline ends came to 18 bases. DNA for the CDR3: TGTGCCAGCAGCCCCCTTGCGGACTCCGGCAATGAGCAGTTCTTC. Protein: CASSPLADSGNEQFF.

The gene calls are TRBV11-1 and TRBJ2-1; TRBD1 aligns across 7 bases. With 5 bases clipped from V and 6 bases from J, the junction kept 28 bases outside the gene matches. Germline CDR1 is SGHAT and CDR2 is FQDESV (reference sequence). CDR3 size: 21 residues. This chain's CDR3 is CASSLSGQSFALFYSSNEQFF. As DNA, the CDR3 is TGTGCCAGCAGCCTCTCGGGACAGTCCTTCGCCCTCTTTTATTCGTCCAATGAGCAGTTCTTC.